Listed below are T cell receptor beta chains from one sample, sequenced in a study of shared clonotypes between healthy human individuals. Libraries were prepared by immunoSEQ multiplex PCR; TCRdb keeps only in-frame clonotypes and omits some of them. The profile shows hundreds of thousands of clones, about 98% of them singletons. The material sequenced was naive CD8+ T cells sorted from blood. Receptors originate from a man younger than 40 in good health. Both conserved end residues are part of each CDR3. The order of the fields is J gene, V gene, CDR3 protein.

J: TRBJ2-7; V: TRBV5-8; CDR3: CASSLRGWEQYF
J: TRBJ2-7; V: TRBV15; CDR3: CATSGGQGNLNEQYF
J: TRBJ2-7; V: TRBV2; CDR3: CASRRLAGPYEQYF
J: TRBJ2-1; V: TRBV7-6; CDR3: CASSLDGGNEQFF
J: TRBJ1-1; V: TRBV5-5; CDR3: CASSPRGTEAFF
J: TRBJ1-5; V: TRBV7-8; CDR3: CASRKGPRQVYNQPQHF
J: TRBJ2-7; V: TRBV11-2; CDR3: CASRDGRGNSYEQYF
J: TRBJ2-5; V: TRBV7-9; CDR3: CASSLAPDSLQETQYF
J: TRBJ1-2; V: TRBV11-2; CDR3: CASSLDLTGPKGYTF
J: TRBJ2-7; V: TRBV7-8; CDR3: CASSLDVVGLSYEQYF
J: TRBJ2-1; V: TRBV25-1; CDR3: CASVDRRYNEQFF
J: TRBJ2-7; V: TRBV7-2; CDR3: CASSLVGEIYEQYF
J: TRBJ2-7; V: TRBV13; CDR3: CASSSGTGVDEQYF
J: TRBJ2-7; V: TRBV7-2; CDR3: CASSSYGSARYEQYF
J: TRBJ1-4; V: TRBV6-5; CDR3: CASKEDRVFEKLFF
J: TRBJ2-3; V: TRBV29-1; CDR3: CSVGGSGSAGLQYF
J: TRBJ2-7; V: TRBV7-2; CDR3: CASSLGGTYEQYF
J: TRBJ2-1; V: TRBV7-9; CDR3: CASSFMSVEQFF
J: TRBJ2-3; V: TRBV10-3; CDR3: CAIEAGVNTDTQYF
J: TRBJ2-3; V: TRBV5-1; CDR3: CASSLDTQADTQYF
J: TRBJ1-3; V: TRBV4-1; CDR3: CASSQREGLDNTIYF
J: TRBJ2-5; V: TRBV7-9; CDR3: CASEVEAQETQYF
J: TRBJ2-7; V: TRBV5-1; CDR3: CASSFDLYEQYF
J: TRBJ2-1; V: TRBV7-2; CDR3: CASSLNGRNEQFF
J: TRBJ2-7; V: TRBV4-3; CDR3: CASSQGTFYEQYF
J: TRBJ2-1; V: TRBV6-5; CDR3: CASRGLAGDNEQFF
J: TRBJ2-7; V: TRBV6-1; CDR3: CASTPSGSLDEQYF
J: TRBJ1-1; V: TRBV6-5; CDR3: CASRIRQPNTEAFF
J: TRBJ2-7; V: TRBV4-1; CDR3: CASSQDGTSGRGEQYF
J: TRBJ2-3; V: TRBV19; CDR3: CASSISLAGLRDTQYF
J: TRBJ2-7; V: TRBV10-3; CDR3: CAISEGPGYEQYF
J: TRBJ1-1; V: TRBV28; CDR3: CASSLLGQGADTEAFF
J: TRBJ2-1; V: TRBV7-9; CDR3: CASSLDGRINEQFF
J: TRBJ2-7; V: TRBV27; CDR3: CASSQGGSYEQYF
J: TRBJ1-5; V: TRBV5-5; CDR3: CASSGSGTRGNDQPQHF
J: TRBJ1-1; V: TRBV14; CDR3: CATTIDMNTEAFF
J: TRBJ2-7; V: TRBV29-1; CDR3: CSVELAGTYEQYF
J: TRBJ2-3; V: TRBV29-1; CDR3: CSAQGVSTDTQYF
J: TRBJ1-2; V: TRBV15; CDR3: CATSRSRDRANYGYTF
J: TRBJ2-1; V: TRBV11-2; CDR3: CASSRAWGSLNEQFF
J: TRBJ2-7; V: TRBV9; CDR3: CASSKGLSEQYF
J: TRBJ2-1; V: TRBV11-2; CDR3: CASSLVYNRGEQFF
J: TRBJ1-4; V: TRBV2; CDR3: CASSVEKLFF
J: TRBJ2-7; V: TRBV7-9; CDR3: CASSQPGQATPEQYF
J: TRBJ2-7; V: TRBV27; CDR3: CASSFGGTAYEQYF
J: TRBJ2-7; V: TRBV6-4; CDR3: CASSDSTFMDRSSEQYF
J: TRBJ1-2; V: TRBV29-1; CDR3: CSVEVSGERDGYTF
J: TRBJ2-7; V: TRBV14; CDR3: CASSQDRGSGSYEQYF
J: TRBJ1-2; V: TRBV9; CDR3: CASRDRVDGYTF
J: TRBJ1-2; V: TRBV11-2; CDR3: CASSLVSDYGYTF
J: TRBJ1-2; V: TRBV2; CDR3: CASSEDPLTGGYTF
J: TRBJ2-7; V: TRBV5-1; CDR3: CASSSGQETYEQYF
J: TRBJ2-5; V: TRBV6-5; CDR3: CARPSAWRWETQYF
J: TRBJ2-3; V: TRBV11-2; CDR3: CASSLVRGRALLDTQYF
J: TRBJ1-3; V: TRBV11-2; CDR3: CASYGLPRNTIYF
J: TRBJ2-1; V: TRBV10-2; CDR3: CALGGANNEQFF
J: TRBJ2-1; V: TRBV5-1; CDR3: CASSQTGIYNEQFF
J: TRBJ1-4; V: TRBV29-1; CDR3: CSVEVAGDNEKLFF